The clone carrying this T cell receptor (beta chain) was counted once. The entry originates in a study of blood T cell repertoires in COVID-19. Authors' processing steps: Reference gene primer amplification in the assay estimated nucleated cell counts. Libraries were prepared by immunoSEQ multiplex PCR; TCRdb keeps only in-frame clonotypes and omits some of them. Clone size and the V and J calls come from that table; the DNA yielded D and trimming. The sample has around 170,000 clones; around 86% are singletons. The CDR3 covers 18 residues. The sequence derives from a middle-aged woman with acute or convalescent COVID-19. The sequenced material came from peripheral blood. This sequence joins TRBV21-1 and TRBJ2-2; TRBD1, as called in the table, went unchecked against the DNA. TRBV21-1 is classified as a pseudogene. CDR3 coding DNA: TGTGCCAGCAGCAAACCCCGACAGGGAAAAGTCAGCACCGGGGAGCTGTTTTTT. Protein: CASSKPRQGKVSTGELFF.